The present entry profiles one T cell receptor (beta chain) with its context. Its matching antigen is unknown. This specimen belongs to a study of cytomegalovirus exposure and HLA in healthy donors. Study as a whole: An earlier analysis found some 120 million unique TCR beta sequences from approximately 170 million T cells.

Germline V CDR1 and CDR2: SGHTA, FQGNSA. V gave up 2 bases and J gave up 4 bases, with 6 bases separating them. The CDR3 length is 13 residues. PCR was performed using 60 Vbeta and 13 Jbeta primers. Original analysis: An analysis performed later counted 70 million to 90 million unique TCR beta chains (around 10 million of them shared). The protocol was immunoSEQ multiplex PCR, while the TCRdb copy is restricted to in-frame clones and leaves out a portion. That table gives V, J and clone size, and the DNA gave D and trimming. Here the sample spans hundreds of thousands of clones, around nine tenths being singletons. All the people who gave samples were healthy bone marrow donors. Broader study findings: Cytomegalovirus-associated status was assigned to approximately 160 TCR beta chains.

The chain has TRBV7-2 and TRBJ2-1; D might be TRBD1 (5 bases). The source is a woman between 18 and 30 years old in good health and CMV-seronegative. The sample consisted of PBMCs. The chain's CDR3 is CASSLQGYNEQFF. The CDR3 coding sequence is TGTGCCAGCAGCTTACAGGGTTACAATGAGCAGTTCTTC.